This T cell receptor beta chain was identified during a study of post-analysis software for immune sequencing data. cDNA libraries for TCR beta contained unique molecular identifiers. TCRdb fed the PCR reads into MiXCR, producing one record per CDR3 protein. The data hold about 460,000 distinct CDR3 sequences, with under 55% observed a single time. In this sample, this clonotype turned up a few times. Its antigen is undetermined. The CDR3 covers 15 residues. Losses at the gene ends were 6 bases for V and 13 bases for J; bases not matched to a gene: 18. Study-wide points: The five TRBV segments detected at higher frequency in patients than in controls included TRBV5-6, TRBV5-1 and TRBV20-1.

The sequenced sample was blood. The chain combines TRBV12-3 or TRBV12-4 with TRBJ2-3; 8 bases fit TRBD2. The TCR was taken from a girl aged 10-17 years with multiple sclerosis. The CDR3: CASSPGAGESDAEYF. In DNA, the CDR3 is TGTGCCAGCAGCCCCGGAGCGGGAGAATCAGATGCGGAGTATTTT.